These 5 T cell receptor beta chains share one sample of origin, sequenced in a study of T cell responses to AZD1222 COVID-19 vaccine. TCRdb's table, derived via immunoSEQ multiplex PCR, lists solely in-frame clones and lacks some. The sample has roughly 200,000 clones, just over 85% seen once. Sequencing used peripheral blood, obtained on day 0 of AZD1222 vaccination. These receptor sequences come from an adult in good health.

This sequence joins TRBV7-2 and TRBJ1-1; no reliable D call. Germline V gene lookup returns CDR1 SGHTA and CDR2 FQGNSA. V lost 0 bases, J lost 4 bases, and 12 bases lay in between. The length of the CDR3 is 15 residues. The CDR3 reads CASSLAAGSGTEAFF. Here the CDR3 DNA reads TGTGCCAGCAGCTTAGCGGCGGGGTCTGGCACTGAAGCTTTCTTT.

The rearrangement links TRBV2 to TRBJ2-5; D ambiguous. Germline lookup yields CDR1 SNHLY and CDR2 FYNNEI. The CDR3 extends over 14 amino acids. V lost 2 bases and J lost 4, with 11 bases in between. The CDR3 protein is CASSEWVTGETQYF. The CDR3 nucleotides read TGTGCCAGCAGTGAATGGGTTACGGGAGAGACCCAGTACTTC.

This clone was recorded a few times. J is TRBJ2-2 and V is TRBV7-9; D is perhaps TRBD2 (5 bases). Germline CDR1 reads SEHNR; CDR2 reads FQNEAQ (reference sequence). Trimming cost V 6 bases and J 6 bases, with 14 bases left between them. The length of the CDR3 is 14 residues. CDR3 bases: TGTGCCAGCAGACGTACAGAGGAGGCCGGGGAGCTGTTTTTT. Protein: CASRRTEEAGELFF.

The rearrangement uses TRBV21-1 and TRBJ1-1. TRBV21-1 is classified as a pseudogene. The CDR3 spans 14 residues. CDR3 DNA sequence: TGTGCCAGCAAACTAAGCAGGAGTAACACTGAAGCTTTCTTT. Its protein is CASKLSRSNTEAFF.

This clone was recorded once. V usage is TRBV9 and J usage is TRBJ2-2; tentatively, D is TRBD2 (5 bases). The V end was cut by 0 bases, the J end by 3 bases, with 12 bases between. Germline assignment: CDR1 SGDLS and CDR2 YYNGEE. The CDR3 sequence is 16 residues long. CDR3 sequence reads: CASSVEVGVDTGELFF. The CDR3 DNA sequence: TGTGCCAGCAGCGTAGAAGTCGGGGTGGACACCGGGGAGCTGTTTTTT.